This record looks at one T cell receptor beta chain sequence and its context. The sample comes from a study of blood T cell repertoires in COVID-19. In the study overall: Samples representing acute and convalescent COVID-19 were sourced from the United States, Italy and Spain. From T cells, B-cell-depleted T cells, or PBMCs came the material, which was cDNA or gDNA.

With 4 bases clipped from V and 6 bases from J, the junction kept 13 bases outside the gene matches. Looked up from germline, CDR1 is SGHDT and CDR2 is YYEEEE. This CDR3 spans 15 amino acids. Which cohort a participant joined came from the clinical history participants gave. Recovered participants had two consecutive negative NP/OP PCR tests, healthcare professional clearance, or symptom resolution. Using immunoSEQ multiplex PCR, the repertoire was profiled, and TCRdb retains in-frame clones only, with some absent. The data hold a few hundred thousand clones, with 70% to 90% observed a single time. The receptor was isolated from a man aged 40-49 years who had recovered from COVID-19. The sequencing sample was made of PBMCs or T cells enriched from blood (not recorded which). V and J are TRBV5-6 and TRBJ2-7; TRBD1 matches at 7 bases. The CDR3 protein is CASSTPGTVDSEQYF. Here the CDR3 DNA reads TGTGCCAGCAGCACGCCGGGGACAGTAGACTCCGAGCAGTACTTC.